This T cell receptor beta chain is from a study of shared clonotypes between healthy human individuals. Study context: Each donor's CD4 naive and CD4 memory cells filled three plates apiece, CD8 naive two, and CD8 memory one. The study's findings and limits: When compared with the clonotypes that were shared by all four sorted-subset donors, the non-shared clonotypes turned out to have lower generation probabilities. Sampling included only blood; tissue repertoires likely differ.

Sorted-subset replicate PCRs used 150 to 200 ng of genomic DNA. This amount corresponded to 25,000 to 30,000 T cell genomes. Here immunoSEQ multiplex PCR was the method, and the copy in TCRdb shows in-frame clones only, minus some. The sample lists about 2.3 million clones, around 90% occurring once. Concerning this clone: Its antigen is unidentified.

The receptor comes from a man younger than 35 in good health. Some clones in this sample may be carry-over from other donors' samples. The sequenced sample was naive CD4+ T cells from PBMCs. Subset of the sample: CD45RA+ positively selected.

In DNA form, the CDR3 reads TGCGCCAGCAGACCCTCCCGGGGACTAGCGGGAGCCGGGGAGCTGTTTTTT. Translating gives CASRPSRGLAGAGELFF. J is TRBJ2-2 and V is TRBV5-1; the match to TRBD2 covers 14 bases. The germline gives CDR1 SGHRS, CDR2 YFSETQ. The CDR3 is made up of 17 amino acids. The V and J ends lost 5 bases and 6 bases, in that order; junction bases with no gene match: 9.